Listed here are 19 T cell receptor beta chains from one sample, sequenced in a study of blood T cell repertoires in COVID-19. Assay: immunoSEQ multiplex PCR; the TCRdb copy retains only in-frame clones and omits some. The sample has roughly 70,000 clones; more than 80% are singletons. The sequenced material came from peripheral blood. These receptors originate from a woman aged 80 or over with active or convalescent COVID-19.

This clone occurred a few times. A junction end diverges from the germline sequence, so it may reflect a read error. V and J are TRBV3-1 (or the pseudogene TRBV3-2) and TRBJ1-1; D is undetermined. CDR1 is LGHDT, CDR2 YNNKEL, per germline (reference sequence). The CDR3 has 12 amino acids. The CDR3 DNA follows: TGTGCCAGCAGCCCCTCCACCCACGTCACTACTTTT. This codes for CASSPSTHVTTF.

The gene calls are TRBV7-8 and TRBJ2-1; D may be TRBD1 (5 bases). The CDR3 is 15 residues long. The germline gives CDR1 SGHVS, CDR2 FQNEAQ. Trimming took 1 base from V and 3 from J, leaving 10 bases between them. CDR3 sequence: CASSLVAGNYNEQFF. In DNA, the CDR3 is TGTGCCAGCAGCTTAGTGGCAGGGAACTACAATGAGCAGTTCTTC. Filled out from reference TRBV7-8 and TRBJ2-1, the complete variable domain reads GAGVSQSPRYKVAKRGQDVALRCDPISGHVSLFWYQQALGQGPEFLTYFQNEAQLDKSGLPSDRFFAERPEGSVSTLKIQRTQQEDSAVYLCASSLVAGNYNEQFFGPGTRLTVL.

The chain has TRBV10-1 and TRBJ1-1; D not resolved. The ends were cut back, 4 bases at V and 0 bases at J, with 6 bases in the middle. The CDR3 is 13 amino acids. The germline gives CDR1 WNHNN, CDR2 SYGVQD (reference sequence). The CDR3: CASSVQLNTEAFF. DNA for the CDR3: TGCGCCAGCAGTGTACAGCTGAACACTGAAGCTTTCTTT.

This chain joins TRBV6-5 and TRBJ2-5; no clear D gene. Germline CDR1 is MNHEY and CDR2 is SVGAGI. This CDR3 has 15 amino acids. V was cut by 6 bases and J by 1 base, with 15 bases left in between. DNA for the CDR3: TGTGCCAGCAGCCTCATATTGGGCCCCCAAGAGACCCAGTACTTC. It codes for CASSLILGPQETQYF.

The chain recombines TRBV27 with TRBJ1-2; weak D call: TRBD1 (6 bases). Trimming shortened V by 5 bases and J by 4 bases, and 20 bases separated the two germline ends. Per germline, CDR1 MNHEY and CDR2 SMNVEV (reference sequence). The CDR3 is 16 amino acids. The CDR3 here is CASSRITGPLGYGYTF. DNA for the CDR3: TGTGCCAGCAGTCGCATCACAGGGCCGCTGGGCTATGGCTACACCTTC.

For the CDR3, the DNA is TGTGCCAGCAGCCCGCAGGGCTCTGGAAACACCATATATTTT. Translation gives CASSPQGSGNTIYF. This rearrangement joins TRBV7-2 to TRBJ1-3, with D perhaps TRBD1 (5 bases). This CDR3 region has 14 residues. The V and J ends lost 5 bases and 0 bases respectively, with 8 bases between them. Looked up from germline, CDR1 is SGHTA and CDR2 is FQGNSA.

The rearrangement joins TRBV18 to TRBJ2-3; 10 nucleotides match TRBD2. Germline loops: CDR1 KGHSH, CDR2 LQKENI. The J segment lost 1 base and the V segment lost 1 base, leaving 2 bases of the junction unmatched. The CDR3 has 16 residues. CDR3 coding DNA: TGTGCCAGCTCACCACAAGCGGGGGGGGGCACAGATACGCAGTATTTT. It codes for CASSPQAGGGTDTQYF.

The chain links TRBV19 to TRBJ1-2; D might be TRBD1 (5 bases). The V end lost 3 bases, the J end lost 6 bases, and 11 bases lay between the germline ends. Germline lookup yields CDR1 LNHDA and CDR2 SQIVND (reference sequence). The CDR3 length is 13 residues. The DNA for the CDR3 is TGTGCCAGTAGTATGGGGGGTCTCAATGGCTACACCTTC. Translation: CASSMGGLNGYTF.

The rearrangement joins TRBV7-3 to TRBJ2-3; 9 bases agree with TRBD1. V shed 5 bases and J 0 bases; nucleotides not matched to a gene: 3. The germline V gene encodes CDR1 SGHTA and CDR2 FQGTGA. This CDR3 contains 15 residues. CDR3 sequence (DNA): TGTGCCAGCAGCACTGGGACAGGGAGCACAGATACGCAGTATTTT. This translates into CASSTGTGSTDTQYF.

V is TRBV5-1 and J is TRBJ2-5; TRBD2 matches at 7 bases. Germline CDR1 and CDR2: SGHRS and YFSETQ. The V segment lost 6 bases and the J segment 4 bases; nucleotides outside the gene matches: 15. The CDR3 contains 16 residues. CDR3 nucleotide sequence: TGCGCCAGCACCCCTGGGGGGGAGCATCTAGGAGAGACCCAGTACTTC. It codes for CASTPGGEHLGETQYF.

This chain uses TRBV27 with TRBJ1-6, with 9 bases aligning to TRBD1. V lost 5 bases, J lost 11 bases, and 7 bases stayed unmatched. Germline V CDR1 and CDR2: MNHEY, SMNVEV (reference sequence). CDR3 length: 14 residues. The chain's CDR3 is CASSLGQGRPPLHF. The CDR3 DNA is TGTGCCAGCAGTCTGGGACAGGGAAGGCCACCCCTCCACTTT.

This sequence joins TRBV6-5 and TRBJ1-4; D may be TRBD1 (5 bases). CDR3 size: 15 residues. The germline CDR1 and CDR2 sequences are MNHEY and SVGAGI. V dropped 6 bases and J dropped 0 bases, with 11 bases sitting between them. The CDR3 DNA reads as TGTGCCAGCAGACGAACAGGAACAACTAATGAAAAACTGTTTTTT. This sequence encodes CASRRTGTTNEKLFF.

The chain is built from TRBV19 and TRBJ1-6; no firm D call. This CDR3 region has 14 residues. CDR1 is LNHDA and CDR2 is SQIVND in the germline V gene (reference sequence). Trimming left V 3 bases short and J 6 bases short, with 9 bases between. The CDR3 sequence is CASSMSEVNSPLHF. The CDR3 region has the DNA TGTGCCAGTAGTATGAGTGAGGTTAATTCACCCCTCCACTTT.

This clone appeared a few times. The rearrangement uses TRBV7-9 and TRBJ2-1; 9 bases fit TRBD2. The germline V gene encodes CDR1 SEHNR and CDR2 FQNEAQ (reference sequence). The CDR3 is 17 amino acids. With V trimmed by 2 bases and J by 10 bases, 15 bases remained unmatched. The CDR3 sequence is CASSLPAVAGDLPEQFF. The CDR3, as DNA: TGTGCCAGCAGCTTACCAGCGGTAGCGGGGGACCTCCCCGAGCAGTTCTTC.

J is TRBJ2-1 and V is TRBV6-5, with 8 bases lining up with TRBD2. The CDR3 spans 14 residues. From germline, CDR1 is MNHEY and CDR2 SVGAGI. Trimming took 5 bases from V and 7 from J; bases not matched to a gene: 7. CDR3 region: CASSQLAGQNEQFF. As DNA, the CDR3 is TGTGCCAGCAGTCAATTAGCGGGACAAAATGAGCAGTTCTTC.

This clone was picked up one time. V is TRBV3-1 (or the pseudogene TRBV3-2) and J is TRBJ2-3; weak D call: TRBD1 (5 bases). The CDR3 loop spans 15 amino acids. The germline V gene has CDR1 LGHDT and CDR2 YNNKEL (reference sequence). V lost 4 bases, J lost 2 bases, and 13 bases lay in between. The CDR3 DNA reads TGTGCCAGCAGCCCAAGTAACAGGCCCACAGATACGCAGTATTTT. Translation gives CASSPSNRPTDTQYF.

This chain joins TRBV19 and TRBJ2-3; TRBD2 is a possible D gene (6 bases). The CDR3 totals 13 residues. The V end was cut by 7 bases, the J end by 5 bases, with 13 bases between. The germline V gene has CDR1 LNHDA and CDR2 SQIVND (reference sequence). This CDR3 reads CASKFLREDTQYF. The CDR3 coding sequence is TGTGCCAGTAAATTCCTGCGGGAAGATACGCAGTATTTT. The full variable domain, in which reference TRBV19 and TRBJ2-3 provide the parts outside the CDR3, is DGGITQSPKYLFRKEGQNVTLSCEQNLNHDAMYWYRQDPGQGLRLIYYSQIVNDFQKGDIAEGYSVSREKKESFPLTVTSAQKNPTAFYLCASKFLREDTQYFGPGTRLTVL.

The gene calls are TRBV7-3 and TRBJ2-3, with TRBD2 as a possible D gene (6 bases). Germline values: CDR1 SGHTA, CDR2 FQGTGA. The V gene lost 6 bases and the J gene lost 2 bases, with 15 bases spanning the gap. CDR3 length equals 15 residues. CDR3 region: CASSLVGGFTDTQYF. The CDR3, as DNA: TGTGCCAGCAGTTTGGTGGGAGGATTCACAGATACGCAGTATTTT.

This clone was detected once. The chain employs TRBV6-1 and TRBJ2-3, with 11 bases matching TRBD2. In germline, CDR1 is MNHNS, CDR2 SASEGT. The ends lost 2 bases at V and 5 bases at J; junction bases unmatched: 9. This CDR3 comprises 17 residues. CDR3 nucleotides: TGTGCCAGCAGTGAAATTATAGCGGGGGGGGGCAGAGATACGCAGTATTTT. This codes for CASSEIIAGGGRDTQYF.